This T cell receptor beta chain was recovered during a study of T cells in women clearing cervical HPV infection. Study findings and constraints: CIN3+ cases had significantly higher TCR repertoire richness than controls, but evenness did not differ.

The germline V gene has CDR1 MDHEN and CDR2 SYDVKM. V trimming: 4 bases; J trimming: 2 bases; junction bases outside the gene matches: 8. There are 18 residues in the CDR3. All participants had a single incident cervical HPV16 infection, and prevalent HPV16 infections were excluded. With regard to this clone: Its antigen remains unidentified. The CDR3 is cut off 3 residues early in the read; its end comes from the germline J gene.

immunoSEQ multiplex PCR used an average of roughly 1,300 ng genomic DNA. Assay used: immunoSEQ multiplex PCR; TCRdb lists only in-frame clones, some missing. In all, the sample yields tens of thousands of clones. The material sequenced was blood buffy coat. The clonotype was recovered from a woman aged 18 to 75 with a cervical HPV16 infection that either progressed to CIN3+ or cleared (not recorded which). V gene TRBV28 combines with J gene TRBJ2-6, with 10 nucleotides matching TRBD1. CDR3 DNA, as far as it was read: TGTGCCAGCAGTTCCCGGGACAGGGGAAAGGCTGGGGCCAACGTC. Its protein is CASSSRDRGKAGANV. The whole CDR3 region reads CASSSRDRGKAGANVLTF.